This note documents a single T cell receptor beta chain sequence. One end of the junction varies from germline; a read error may be responsible. This sample was included in a study of blood T cell repertoires in COVID-19. Study details: The United States, Italy and Spain were the sources of the acute and convalescent COVID-19 samples. T cells, B-cell-depleted T cells, or PBMCs provided the cDNA or gDNA that served as material.

Germline lookup yields CDR1 SSHAT and CDR2 FNYEAQ (reference sequence). CDR3 length: 15 amino acids. Original data processing: Counts of nucleated cells, estimated from reference gene primer amplification, were obtained. Sequencing used immunoSEQ multiplex PCR; TCRdb keeps in-frame clones, though not all of them. Clonal size and the V and J genes are those of that table, whereas D and trimming came from the DNA. This table holds 200,000 to 250,000 clones, roughly 86% found once. This TCR came from a woman aged 60-75 years who had recovered from COVID-19. The sample taken for sequencing was peripheral blood. V is TRBV7-7 and J is TRBJ2-7; D is unresolved. The CDR3 sequence is CASSLADLSSYEQYF. The CDR3 nucleotides are TGTGCTAGCAGCTTAGCTGACTTGAGCTCCTACGAGCAGTACTTC. Filled out from reference TRBV7-7 and TRBJ2-7, the complete variable domain reads GAGVSQSPRYKVTKRGQDVTLRCDPISSHATLYWYQQALGQGPEFLTYFNYEAQPDKSGLPSDRFSAERPEGSISTLTIQRTEQRDSAMYRCASSLADLSSYEQYFGPGTRLTVT.